The sequence of this TCR beta chain was determined in a study of blood T cell repertoires in COVID-19 (dated by TCRdb to 2019 to 2021). Study-level background: The collaborator samples originated in the United States, Italy and Spain and spanned the acute and convalescent phases of COVID-19. The prospective study material was composed of cDNA or gDNA derived from T cells, B-cell-depleted T cells, or PBMCs. Subjects who had been exposed to COVID-19, were actively infected with it, or had recovered from it provided the deeply sampled blood TCRbeta repertoires that made up the dataset. The repertoires were released in a freely available public database meant as a resource for research on the immune response to SARS-CoV-2. The samples were drawn from two sources: the first 160 participants of the ongoing ImmuneRACE study, and approximately 1,300 subjects contributed by 6 global collaborators. The sample metadata nearly always contained a de-identified subject ID, COVID-19 status, age in years and sex. Where available, HLA class I and class II types were taken from metadata supplied by the sample provider and were not determined by assay-based typing. What the work shows at the level of the full study, not this receptor alone: How much clinical and demographic metadata was included differed by source and by participant, and the metadata was provided uncurated.

TCRbeta CDR3 regions were amplified from genomic DNA using the immunoSEQ Assay, a bias-controlled multiplex PCR. The original pipeline was this. The number of nucleated cells in each sample was estimated by amplification of reference gene primers within the assay. To quantify the absolute abundance of each unique TCRbeta CDR3 rearrangement, sequence reads were collapsed and filtered. For each sample, productive Simpson clonality was calculated as the square root of Simpson's diversity index across productive rearrangements. What TCRdb holds here is the immuneACCESS table cut down to in-frame rearrangements. Part of the clones is not present; checked against another copy, under half of the missing clones reflect an unresolved V gene, and the others are unexplained. D and trimming were read from the DNA, whereas the V and J calls and clone size are those reported in that table. This sample gives a few hundred thousand clones in total; approximately 85% of them show up just once. Of the sample, under 0.95% falls within the top ten clones.

The CDR3, from cysteine to phenylalanine, totals 15 residues. Solely the CDR3 DNA is kept, with 45 bases framed from the first base. From V the trimming removes 2 bases and from J it removes 7 bases, while the gene matches leave 7 bases of the junction unaccounted for. The germline V gene specifies SGHVS as CDR1 and FNYEAQ as CDR2. Note on this clone: Its antigen is currently not known. Nothing much larger sits one base from this clone, and base qualities are not available.

Collaborating institutions collected whole blood in K2EDTA tubes following their own protocols. For TCRbeta analysis, collaborators shipped samples as frozen whole blood, isolated PBMCs, or DNA extracted from either of those sample types. This receptor was identified in a woman aged 30 to 39 with acute or convalescent COVID-19. In this chain, TRBV7-6 is recombined with TRBJ1-4, and 7 bases in between align with TRBD1. Sequencing used peripheral blood. The CDR3 in this case is CASSLNRGHGEKLFF. The DNA sequence is TGTGCCAGCAGCTTAAATAGGGGGCATGGTGAAAAACTGTTTTTT.